Listed here are 21 T cell receptor beta chains from one sample, sequenced in a study of naive and memory T cell subsets. An equimolar mix of two oligonucleotides served as the beta constant-region primer for TRBC1 and TRBC2. TCRdb re-called the UMI-ligation and nested PCR reads through MiXCR, storing one row per CDR3 protein. The sample yields 120,000 to 150,000 distinct CDR3 sequences, approximately 15% seen once. Source material: naive CD4+ T cells from blood. The receptors come from a human donor in good health.

The V call is TRBV25-1, the J call TRBJ2-3, with unresolved D. The CDR3 is 11 residues long. V lost 3 bases to trimming and J lost 8 bases, with 6 bases between them. Germline CDR1 and CDR2: MGHDK and SYGVNS. The CDR3 sequence is CASSDSVTQYF. The CDR3 bases are TGTGCCAGCAGTGATAGTGTTACGCAGTATTTT.

This clonotype was picked up a small number of times. The chain recombines TRBV24-1 with TRBJ2-3; 7 positions match TRBD2. The CDR3 runs to 14 residues. The V gene end was trimmed by 2 bases and the J gene end by 5 bases; junction bases not matched to a gene: 3. Germline V gives CDR1 KGHDR, CDR2 SFDVKD. The CDR3 region has the DNA TGTGCCACCAGTGATTCCATAGCGGGAGATACGCAGTATTTT. This encodes CATSDSIAGDTQYF.

This chain links TRBV20-1 with TRBJ1-5; D is possibly TRBD1 (5 bases). This CDR3 contains 14 residues. Trimming left V 6 bases short and J 4 bases short, with 16 bases between. From germline, CDR1 is DFQATT and CDR2 SNEGSKA (reference sequence). The CDR3 DNA sequence: TGCAGTGCGACCAGGGCAGTCAGTAATCAGCCCCAGCATTTT. Protein sequence: CSATRAVSNQPQHF.

This clonotype was observed at least ten times. The gene calls are TRBV12-5 and TRBJ1-5; D not certain. This CDR3 has 13 residues. Germline V gene sequence: CDR1 LGHNT, CDR2 FRNRAP. Trimming took off 4 bases at V and 4 bases at J, with 8 bases between the two ends. The CDR3 here is CASGYRANQPQHF. CDR3 coding DNA: TGTGCTAGTGGTTATCGGGCAAATCAGCCCCAGCATTTT. The full variable domain, completed using reference TRBV12-5 and TRBJ1-5, is DARVTQTPRHKVTEMGQEVTMRCQPILGHNTVFWYRQTMMQGLELLAYFRNRAPLDDSGMPKDRFSAEMPDATLATLKIQPSEPRDSAVYFCASGYRANQPQHFGDGTRLSIL.

In this sample, this clonotype turned up a few times. The rearrangement links TRBV7-2 to TRBJ1-1, with unresolved D. Germline CDR1 and CDR2: SGHTA and FQGNSA. This CDR3 spans 13 amino acids. Trimming removed 1 base at V and 6 bases at J, with 9 bases between. The CDR3 DNA follows: TGTGCCAGCAGCTTAGACACATATTCTGAAGCTTTCTTT. It specifies CASSLDTYSEAFF.

This clonotype showed up just a few times. V and J are TRBV9 and TRBJ2-7; TRBD1 agrees at 9 bases. CDR3 size: 14 residues. V trimming: 0 bases; J trimming: 3 bases; junction bases outside the gene matches: 1. The germline gives CDR1 SGDLS, CDR2 YYNGEE. The CDR3 protein is CASSVEDRGYEQYF. The CDR3 DNA reads as TGTGCCAGCAGCGTAGAGGACAGGGGCTACGAGCAGTACTTC.

This clonotype appeared a few times. V is TRBV20-1 and J is TRBJ2-2; 10 bases are a match to TRBD2. Germline loops: CDR1 DFQATT, CDR2 SNEGSKA (reference sequence). This CDR3 has 16 amino acids. The junction had 4 bases not matched to a gene; V was cut back by 1 base and J by 2 bases. The CDR3 DNA reads as TGCAGTGCTAGAGTAGGACTAGCGGACAACACCGGGGAGCTGTTTTTT. Residues: CSARVGLADNTGELFF.

The genes are TRBV6-4 and TRBJ2-1, with 7 bases lining up with TRBD2. This CDR3 is built from 15 residues. The V and J ends lost 6 bases and 7 bases, in that order; junction bases with no gene match: 12. CDR1 MRHNA and CDR2 SNTAGT come from the germline V gene. The CDR3 nucleotides are TGTGCCAGCAGCCTGGAAGGAGCGGGACCGAATGAGCAGTTCTTC. Residues: CASSLEGAGPNEQFF.

The sample holds a few counts of this clonotype. The rearrangement joins TRBV20-1 to TRBJ2-7, with a weak D call TRBD1 (6 bases). Trimming took off 1 base at V and 4 bases at J, with 14 bases between the two ends. CDR1 and CDR2 from the germline V gene are DFQATT and SNEGSKA (reference sequence). CDR3 size: 14 residues. The CDR3 protein is CSARGGPGDYEQYF. CDR3 sequence (DNA): TGCAGTGCTAGAGGGGGGCCAGGGGATTACGAGCAGTACTTC.

This clonotype has at least ten counts. V is TRBV21-1 and J is TRBJ2-5; the table's D call, TRBD1, has no DNA check behind it. TRBV21-1 is tagged as a pseudogene. CDR3 length equals 16 residues. The CDR3 DNA is TGTGCCAGCAGCAAAGGAACAGGGGGTTCAGAAGAGACCCAGTACTTC. Protein: CASSKGTGGSEETQYF.

The V call is TRBV6-2 or TRBV6-3, the J call TRBJ1-5; D ambiguous. The V and J ends lost 2 bases and 0 bases respectively, with 14 bases between them. There are 17 residues in the CDR3. The germline V gene encodes CDR1 MNHEY and CDR2 SVGEGT. The CDR3 protein is CASSYGIQSYSNQPQHF. For the CDR3, the DNA is TGTGCCAGCAGTTACGGGATACAGAGTTATAGCAATCAGCCCCAGCATTTT.

This clonotype was seen a handful of times. CDR3 DNA: TGTGCCAGTAGTAGTGTCCGACTAGCGGGAAGCACAGATACGCAGTATTTT. Amino acids: CASSSVRLAGSTDTQYF. The chain combines TRBV19 with TRBJ2-3; 11 bases match TRBD2. In germline, CDR1 is LNHDA, CDR2 SQIVND (reference sequence). V lost 4 bases, J lost 0 bases, and 6 bases stayed unmatched. The length of the CDR3 is 17 residues.

The rearrangement joins TRBV20-1 to TRBJ2-7; D perhaps matches TRBD2 (5 bases). The CDR3 has 16 amino acids. Trimming cost V 0 bases and J 0 bases, with 15 bases left between them. Germline V CDR1 and CDR2: DFQATT, SNEGSKA (reference sequence). The chain's CDR3 is CSARDWPSTDSYEQYF. In DNA form, the CDR3 reads TGCAGTGCTAGAGATTGGCCTAGCACCGACTCCTACGAGCAGTACTTC.

This clonotype came up a few times. This rearrangement joins TRBV7-2 to TRBJ2-3, with 7 bases that match TRBD1. CDR3 length: 15 amino acids. V lost 3 bases and J lost 4; bases outside the gene matches: 7. The V gene's germline CDR1 is SGHTA and CDR2 FQGNSA. CDR3 nucleotides: TGTGCCAGCAGCTTTGTAACAGGGGTCTCAGATACGCAGTATTTT. This translates into CASSFVTGVSDTQYF.

This clonotype has just a few counts. The CDR3 DNA is TGTGCCAGCAGTTCGACAGATAAAGAGACCCAGTACTTC. This codes for CASSSTDKETQYF. V and J are TRBV28 and TRBJ2-5; a weak D match, TRBD1 (5 bases). CDR1 MDHEN and CDR2 SYDVKM come from the germline V gene. The CDR3 covers 13 residues. Trimming cost V 4 bases and J 3 bases, with 9 bases left between them.

This clonotype was counted only a few times. The CDR3 sequence is CASSHIPGQKAPNEKLFF. The CDR3 DNA is TGTGCCAGCAGCCATATACCGGGACAGAAAGCCCCCAATGAAAAACTGTTTTTT. The rearrangement uses TRBV14 and TRBJ1-4; 7 bases match TRBD1. CDR3 size: 18 residues. Trimming at V came to 3 bases and at J to 5 bases, leaving 15 bases not matched to a gene. Germline lookup yields CDR1 SGHDN and CDR2 FVKESK.

The CDR3 coding sequence is TGTGCCAGCAGTTATTCGGGACAGGGCAATCAAGAGACCCAGTACTTC. This sequence encodes CASSYSGQGNQETQYF. The chain has TRBV6-2 or TRBV6-3 and TRBJ2-5; TRBD1 matches at 9 bases. The J segment lost 2 bases and the V segment lost 3 bases, leaving 7 bases of the junction unmatched. The CDR3 totals 16 residues. In germline, CDR1 is MNHEY, CDR2 SVGEGT.

The V and J genes are TRBV10-3 and TRBJ2-1; D remains ambiguous. The CDR3 contains 13 residues. Germline assignment: CDR1 ENHRY and CDR2 SYGVKD. Trimming stripped 5 bases from V and 8 bases from J, with 13 bases between. CDR3 loop: CAISSAEPDEQFF. In DNA form, the CDR3 reads TGTGCCATCAGTTCGGCTGAACCGGATGAGCAGTTCTTC.

The chain has TRBV20-1 and TRBJ2-7; 8 bases map to TRBD2. The length of the CDR3 is 14 residues. V lost 6 bases to trimming and J lost 1 base; unmatched junction nucleotides: 8. The V gene's germline CDR1 is DFQATT and CDR2 SNEGSKA (reference sequence). DNA for the CDR3: TGCAGTGCAATAGCGGGAAAGGGGTCCTACGAGCAGTACTTC. Translation: CSAIAGKGSYEQYF.

This chain uses TRBV20-1 with TRBJ2-7; the D call may be TRBD1 or TRBD2 (5 bases each). Trimming cost V 3 bases and J 2 bases, with 20 bases left between them. Germline loops: CDR1 DFQATT, CDR2 SNEGSKA (reference sequence). The CDR3 is made up of 16 amino acids. The CDR3 sequence is CSASLSYGTSTYEQYF. The DNA for the CDR3 is TGCAGTGCTAGTCTTTCGTACGGGACCTCCACCTACGAGCAGTACTTC.

This clonotype was picked up a small number of times. This sequence joins TRBV5-5 and TRBJ2-3, with TRBD2 matching 12 bases. Germline CDR1 reads SGHKS; CDR2 reads YYEKEE (reference sequence). Unmatched junction bases numbered 4, after V lost 4 bases and J lost 4 bases. This CDR3 is built from 15 residues. The CDR3 nucleotides are TGTGCCAGCAGCAAGACTAGCGGGAGCGCAGATACGCAGTATTTT. Protein sequence: CASSKTSGSADTQYF.